This TCR beta chain was obtained from a study of shared clonotypes between healthy human individuals. The repertoire was sequenced with immunoSEQ multiplex PCR; TCRdb's copy has only in-frame clones and lacks some. The table has about 1 million clones, approximately 70% seen once. The CDR3 is made up of 14 amino acids. From germline, CDR1 is MDHEN and CDR2 SYDVKM. V lost 2 bases and J lost 0, with 7 bases in between. This TCR was recovered from a man between 18 and 29 years old in good health. V is TRBV28 and J is TRBJ1-2, with D tentatively TRBD1 (5 bases). The sample taken for sequencing was memory CD4+ T cells sorted from blood. Subset defined: CD45RA-negative fraction. Written as DNA, the CDR3 is TGTGCCAGCAGTTTACAGGGAGCTAACTATGGCTACACCTTC. Its translation: CASSLQGANYGYTF.